This TCR beta chain derives from a study of cytomegalovirus exposure and HLA in healthy donors. In the study overall: Of all 400 or so donors who were genotyped, 75% to 90% belonged to the Caucasian-associated ancestry cluster.

General study results and limits: The authors later linked a missense DCLRE1C variant to TCR beta V- and J-gene trimming. Among immune exposure information, only CMV serostatus was available.

On this clone itself: The antigen is unknown.

Losses at the gene ends were 3 bases for V and 0 bases for J; bases not matched to a gene: 9. Germline loops: CDR1 SGHVS, CDR2 FQNEAQ. This CDR3 is built from 19 residues. The PCR was carried out with 60 Vbeta primers and 13 Jbeta primers. Assay used: immunoSEQ multiplex PCR; TCRdb lists only in-frame clones, some missing. The clone table shows about 96,000 clones, with the ten largest holding roughly 3%. The TCR sequence derives from a woman under 40 in good health and CMV-seronegative. The specimen sequenced was PBMCs. The gene calls are TRBV7-8 and TRBJ2-1; 12 positions match TRBD2. This CDR3 reads CASSFHRLAGASSYNEQFF. CDR3 in DNA: TGTGCCAGCAGCTTCCACAGACTAGCGGGGGCGAGCTCCTACAATGAGCAGTTCTTC.